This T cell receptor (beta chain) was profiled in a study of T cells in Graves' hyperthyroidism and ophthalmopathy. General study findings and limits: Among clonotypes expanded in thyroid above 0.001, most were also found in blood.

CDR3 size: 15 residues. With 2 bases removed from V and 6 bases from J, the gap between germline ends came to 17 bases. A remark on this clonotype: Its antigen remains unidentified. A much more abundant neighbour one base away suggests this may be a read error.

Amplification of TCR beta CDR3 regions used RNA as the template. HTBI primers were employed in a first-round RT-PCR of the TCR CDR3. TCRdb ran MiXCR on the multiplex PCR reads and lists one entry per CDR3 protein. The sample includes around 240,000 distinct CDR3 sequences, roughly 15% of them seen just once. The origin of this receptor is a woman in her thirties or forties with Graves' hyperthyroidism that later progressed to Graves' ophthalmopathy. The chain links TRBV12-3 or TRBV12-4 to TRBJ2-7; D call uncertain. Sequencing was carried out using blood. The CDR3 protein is CASSLLSRRISEQYF. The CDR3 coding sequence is TGTGCCAGCAGTTTATTGAGCAGGAGAATCTCCGAGCAGTACTTC.